Sequencing of this T cell receptor beta chain was carried out in a study of human T cells and chemical hapten exposure (dated by TCRdb to about 2021). Regarding the research as a whole: For sensitization, 2% DPC in acetone was applied to a roughly 2 cm by roughly 2 cm area of upper inner arm skin. Weekly therapeutic DPC doses were additionally applied to the scalp of patients throughout the roughly 23-week study period. Patch tests used Finn chambers with 0.01% DPC on the upper back, scored after 6 days by International Contact Dermatitis Research Group standards. The patient cohort, mostly female, included alopecia areata with under or over 50% scalp involvement, alopecia totalis and alopecia universalis. The libraries were sequenced as a pool, and the TCR yield per sample differed mostly because of small variations in library volumes within the pool. The study tracked peripheral blood TCR repertoire changes in vivo during primary and secondary sensitization to the hapten diphenylcyclopropenone (DPC) in alopecia patients. Patient blood was sampled pre-sensitization (week 0) and at 2, 6 and about 24 weeks after DPC sensitization. For TCR sequencing, blood came from about 29 alopecia patients at anywhere from one to four time points (pre-sensitization, 2, 6 and 24 weeks).

The time point label for this specimen denotes: patch test 3, about 24 weeks after DPC sensitization. Reading the label with the study, this specimen's treatment or condition is: therapeutic diphenylcyclopropenone sensitization with weekly scalp DPC. At each patch-test visit, blood was drawn before the patch test was applied. Patients were eligible if aged 18 to 70, diagnosed with alopecia and judged suitable for DPC therapy, and pregnant patients were excluded. Total RNA was extracted from unfractionated whole blood that had been collected in Tempus Blood RNA tubes. Libraries were made using RACE. The sample was run on a NextSeq 500. During library preparation, unique molecular identifiers were attached to individual cDNA molecules so that TCRs could be counted in a quantitative, reproducible way. Each blood RNA sample was used to sequence both TCR alpha and TCR beta chains. The original pipeline was this. Samples had a median of about 90,000 TCRs, with a range from about 23,224 to 700,000. The Decombinator software suite was used to annotate V, J and CDR3 in the TCR reads. For PS versus PT1 abundance plots, all samples were subsampled to the same number of TCRs (28,000). Expanded TCRs were defined as absent before sensitization and observed at least eight times at the 2-week time point. TCRdb ran its own pipeline on the public reads, namely fastp trimming at Q25 and MiXCR clone calling, and kept in-frame beta chains. CDR3 protein duplicates are merged, each entry listing the most common genes and DNA. None of the V and J calls come from the authors' own analysis; TCRdb made them. The sample includes 80,000 to 100,000 distinct CDR3 sequences, with roughly a tenth observed a single time. The ten largest clones take up approximately 3.5% of the sample.

Overall results and qualifications from the work: No change with DPC sensitization was found in the number of TCRs above 1 in 1000 frequency, and no evidence of global repertoire structure alterations was found. Because every patient had alopecia, a presumed autoimmune disease, the patients' immune response might differ from that of healthy individuals. Compared with pre-sensitization or healthy control sets, expanded TCRs formed significantly more large CDR3 similarity clusters, which is consistent with antigen-driven responses. After repeated subsampling, changes were observed in the strength of the expansion versus patch-test correlation and in the threshold at which the correlation became significant. Patch test score correlated positively with the number of PT1 expanded TCRs, reaching significance at thresholds 8, 16 and 32 but not at 4.

V ends up 0 bases short and J 6 bases short, with an unmatched junction base count of 11. Based on the germline V gene, the CDR1 and CDR2 sequences are LGHNA and YNFKEQ. Including the terminal cysteine and phenylalanine, the CDR3 comprises 18 residues. Only the CDR3 portion is preserved as DNA: 54 bases, with reading frame beginning at the first base. Comments on this clonotype: Its antigen is unknown. Base-call qualities are not available, and no considerably larger clone is one nucleotide away.

The material was whole blood, obtained in connection with sensitization to the hapten diphenylcyclopropenone (DPC). The chain couples TRBV4-2 to TRBJ2-1, with 10 bases in between that match TRBD2. The clonotype was recovered from a woman in her fifties or sixties with alopecia areata. Some clones in this sample may be carry-over from other donors' samples. The CDR3 protein: CASSQDGLAGVGLNEQFF. The sequence in DNA is TGTGCCAGCAGCCAAGATGGTCTAGCGGGAGTGGGGCTCAATGAGCAGTTCTTC.